This T cell receptor (beta chain) appears in the sequencing data of a study of CD8 T cells in ankylosing spondylitis (TCRdb year 2017). General notes on the study: T cell receptor beta repertoires were profiled in healthy donors and ankylosing spondylitis patients so that disease-linked TCR variants could be found. The full study cohort was made up of 25 ankylosing spondylitis patients and approximately 100 healthy donors. Peripheral blood samples were taken, and synovial fluid was additionally collected from ankylosing spondylitis patients.

CDR1 and CDR2, per the germline V gene (reference sequence), are DFQATT and SNEGSKA. V ends up 6 bases short and J 8 bases short, with an unmatched junction base count of 7. The CDR3 sequence holds 15 residues, the cysteine and phenylalanine included. Kept here is only the CDR3 DNA, which spans 45 bases and is read in frame from base 1. As concerns this clonotype: This receptor's antigen is unknown. No qualities accompany the bases; no much larger clone lies one base away.

For sequencing, an Illumina HiSeq 2500 was employed. TCR beta libraries were prepared by quantitative 5'-RACE with molecular barcodes. The authors' pipeline ran thus. A new computational method, built on a probabilistic model of VDJ rearrangement, was used to identify disease-linked TCR variants. Clones were called with MiXCR by TCRdb after fastp trimmed the public reads at Q25, and only in-frame beta chains were retained. Records with the same CDR3 protein are collapsed into one entry carrying the most frequent genes and DNA. What appears here as the V and J calls and clone size reflects TCRdb's work, not the paper's. This sample comprises around 540,000 distinct CDR3 sequences, about 12% of them detected only once. The ten largest account for approximately 6.2% of the sample. Paper-wide results and their limitations: The disease-linked clones had a CD8+ phenotype and were found at relatively low frequencies in peripheral blood. Significant enrichment of the disease-linked clones was reported in matched synovial fluid samples from ankylosing spondylitis patients. Some TCR beta motif variants had previously been reported in synovial fluid and blood of reactive arthritis patients, which suggested common disease-initiation mechanisms. Blood from ankylosing spondylitis patients appeared to be characterized by a TCR beta motif made up of several highly homologous amino acid variants.

Sequencing was done on a sample of blood, either unsorted or a sorted T cell fraction (not recorded which). The sequence was collected from a male donor with ankylosing spondylitis. The chain couples TRBV20-1 to TRBJ2-1; a stretch of 16 junction bases matches TRBD2. The CDR3 protein is CSAEGLAGGPYEQFF. The DNA reads TGCAGTGCCGAGGGACTAGCGGGAGGGCCATATGAGCAGTTCTTC.